The 27 T cell receptor beta chains below all came from one sample that was sequenced in a study of T cell responses to AZD1222 COVID-19 vaccine. Here immunoSEQ multiplex PCR was the method, and the copy in TCRdb shows in-frame clones only, minus some. The sample lists around 150,000 clones; 92% were seen once. Sequences were derived from peripheral blood, sampled on day 0 of MenACWY control vaccination. These receptors were collected from an adult in good health.

The chain joins TRBV4-3 to TRBJ2-2; perhaps D is TRBD1 or TRBD2 (5 bases each). The CDR3 is made up of 18 amino acids. The germline V gene encodes CDR1 LGHNA and CDR2 YSLEER. Trimming pared 5 bases from V and 1 base from J, leaving 20 bases between. CDR3 protein: CASSSHLMGTGNTGELFF. CDR3 coding DNA: TGCGCCAGCAGCTCTCACTTAATGGGGACCGGGAACACCGGGGAGCTGTTTTTT.

This chain connects TRBV19 to TRBJ2-5; TRBD1 aligns across 9 bases. The CDR3 length is 17 residues. V lost 6 bases to trimming and J lost 0 bases; unmatched junction nucleotides: 11. The germline V gene encodes CDR1 LNHDA and CDR2 SQIVND (reference sequence). CDR3 DNA: TGTGCCAGTAGCCGGGGACAGGGACCCTGGTACCAAGAGACCCAGTACTTC. It translates to CASSRGQGPWYQETQYF.

This clone was observed a single time. The chain combines TRBV18 with TRBJ1-2, with D maybe TRBD1 (5 bases). Looked up from germline, CDR1 is KGHSH and CDR2 is LQKENI. Between the trimmed V and J ends, which lost 5 bases and 1 base, there was a span of 14 bases. The CDR3 is made up of 15 amino acids. The CDR3 loop is CASSFRGGINYGYTF. Here the CDR3 DNA reads TGTGCCAGCTCATTTCGGGGCGGGATTAACTATGGCTACACCTTC.

Only one count was recorded for this clone. V and J are TRBV13 and TRBJ2-1; 9 bases are shared with TRBD1. With V trimmed by 3 bases and J by 7 bases, 7 bases remained unmatched. CDR3 length: 15 residues. Germline V CDR1 and CDR2: PRHDT, FYEKMQ (reference sequence). Here the CDR3 reads CASSLGQGGRNEQFF. CDR3 coding DNA: TGTGCCAGCAGCTTGGGACAGGGTGGGAGGAATGAGCAGTTCTTC.

CDR3 sequence (DNA): TGTGCCAGCAGTTACTCTCCGGCCCAGGGTAGGGGCACAGATACGCAGTATTTT. It codes for CASSYSPAQGRGTDTQYF. J is TRBJ2-3 and V is TRBV6-2 or TRBV6-3; possible D gene TRBD1, 5 bases. Germline values: CDR1 MNHEY, CDR2 SVGEGT. Deletions cut 0 bases from V and 1 base from J, with 17 bases between. This CDR3 region has 18 residues.

The V call is TRBV9, the J call TRBJ2-1; 8 bases are shared with TRBD2. There are 15 residues in the CDR3. V lost 3 bases, J lost 2 bases, and 4 bases stayed unmatched. Germline lookup yields CDR1 SGDLS and CDR2 YYNGEE. The CDR3 here is CASSATSAPYNEQFF. For the CDR3, the DNA is TGTGCCAGCAGCGCGACTAGCGCACCCTACAATGAGCAGTTCTTC.

The V call is TRBV7-6, the J call TRBJ1-2, with TRBD1 matching 9 bases. The V gene's germline CDR1 is SGHVS and CDR2 FNYEAQ. V trimming: 0 bases; J trimming: 9 bases; junction bases outside the gene matches: 8. The CDR3 length is 15 residues. The CDR3 region is CASSLAGTGIRSYTF. Written as DNA, the CDR3 is TGTGCCAGCAGCTTAGCCGGGACAGGGATTCGTAGCTACACCTTC. Filled out from reference TRBV7-6 and TRBJ1-2, the complete variable domain reads GAGVSQSPRYKVTKRGQDVALRCDPISGHVSLYWYRQALGQGPEFLTYFNYEAQQDKSGLPNDRFSAERPEGSISTLTIQRTEQRDSAMYRCASSLAGTGIRSYTFGSGTRLTVV.

The count of this clone is one. The chain combines TRBV4-3 with TRBJ1-2; TRBD1 matches at 10 bases. This CDR3 has 12 residues. With 3 bases clipped from V and 14 bases from J, the junction kept 6 bases outside the gene matches. CDR1 is LGHNA and CDR2 is YSLEER in the germline V gene. The CDR3: CASSQTGGEKTF. The CDR3 DNA reads as TGCGCCAGCAGCCAGACAGGGGGCGAAAAAACCTTC.

The V call is TRBV5-5, the J call TRBJ1-6; no definite D call. Germline V gene sequence: CDR1 SGHKS, CDR2 YYEKEE (reference sequence). Trimming removed 3 bases at V and 8 bases at J, with 18 bases between. The CDR3 is 16 amino acids. CDR3: CASSWVWQVTHSPLHF. CDR3 nucleotide sequence: TGTGCCAGCAGCTGGGTGTGGCAGGTCACCCATTCACCCCTCCACTTT.

This chain joins TRBV12-3 or TRBV12-4 and TRBJ1-1, with D possibly TRBD1 on 6 matching bases. The CDR3 runs to 13 residues. The V end lost 6 bases, the J end lost 5 bases, and 13 bases lay between the germline ends. The CDR3: CASSVQGRTEAFF. The CDR3 DNA sequence: TGTGCCAGCAGCGTACAGGGTCGGACTGAAGCTTTCTTT.

This sequence joins TRBV2 and TRBJ2-7; no definite D call. The CDR3 consists of 15 residues. The germline V gene has CDR1 SNHLY and CDR2 FYNNEI. V was cut by 2 bases and J by 0 bases, with 11 bases left in between. DNA of the CDR3: TGTGCCAGCAGTGAAAGGGCCTACAACTCCTACGAGCAGTACTTC. This gives the protein CASSERAYNSYEQYF. The whole variable domain, filled in from reference TRBV2 and TRBJ2-7, reads EPEVTQTPSHQVTQMGQEVILRCVPISNHLYFYWYRQILGQKVEFLVSFYNNEISEKSEIFDDQFSVERPDGSNFTLKIRSTKLEDSAMYFCASSERAYNSYEQYFGPGTRLTVT.

V and J are TRBV29-1 and TRBJ1-1; TRBD1 matches at 8 bases. V lost 6 bases and J lost 2; bases outside the gene matches: 8. CDR1 and CDR2 (germline): SQVTM, ANQGSEA. CDR3 length equals 14 residues. CDR3 coding DNA: TGCAGCGTAGCTGGACAGGGTTCAAACACTGAAGCTTTCTTT. Translated, it gives CSVAGQGSNTEAFF.

The DNA of the CDR3 is TGTGCCAGCAGCCTCAGGGGGTACGAGCAGTACTTC. Translating it yields CASSLRGYEQYF. This chain links TRBV12-3 or TRBV12-4 with TRBJ2-7; 7 bases map to TRBD1. This CDR3 spans 12 amino acids. V trimming: 6 bases; J trimming: 4 bases; junction bases outside the gene matches: 3.

This rearrangement joins TRBV7-2 to TRBJ1-1, with D maybe TRBD1 (6 bases). The CDR3 runs 14 residues. Germline lookup yields CDR1 SGHTA and CDR2 FQGNSA. V lost 2 bases and J lost 0, with 7 bases in between. The CDR3 bases are TGTGCCAGCAGCTTAACAGGGATGAACACTGAAGCTTTCTTT. This encodes CASSLTGMNTEAFF.

The DNA of the CDR3 is TGTGCCAGCAGCCCGCGGACAGGGACGAACACCGGGGAGCTGTTTTTT. Protein product: CASSPRTGTNTGELFF. The chain couples TRBV9 to TRBJ2-2, with 8 bases that match TRBD1. The CDR3 is 16 residues long. The V segment lost 4 bases and the J segment 0 bases; nucleotides outside the gene matches: 5. The V gene's germline CDR1 is SGDLS and CDR2 YYNGEE. Based on the CDR3 plus reference TRBV9 and TRBJ2-2, the full variable domain is DSGVTQTPKHLITATGQRVTLRCSPRSGDLSVYWYQQSLDQGLQFLIQYYNGEERAKGNILERFSAQQFPDLHSELNLSSLELGDSALYFCASSPRTGTNTGELFFGEGSRLTVL.

The rearrangement uses TRBV28 and TRBJ2-7; TRBD2 aligns across 11 bases. Germline V gene data show CDR1 as MDHEN and CDR2 as SYDVKM. The CDR3 is 18 amino acids. The V gene end was trimmed by 5 bases and the J gene end by 7 bases; junction bases not matched to a gene: 19. The CDR3 loop reads CASSPDRGRLAGTREQYF. The CDR3 bases are TGTGCCAGCAGTCCCGACAGGGGGAGACTAGCGGGAACAAGGGAGCAGTACTTC.

The V gene is TRBV27, the J gene TRBJ1-1, with D hard to call. Germline values: CDR1 MNHEY, CDR2 SMNVEV (reference sequence). There are 14 residues in the CDR3. The V and J ends lost 5 bases and 2 bases respectively, with 12 bases between them. The CDR3 sequence is CASSKPGVNTEAFF. Here the CDR3 DNA reads TGTGCCAGCAGTAAACCGGGAGTAAACACTGAAGCTTTCTTT.

The V gene is TRBV5-1, the J gene TRBJ2-2; 7 bases agree with TRBD1. V dropped 3 bases and J dropped 4; count of bases not matched to a gene: 6. This CDR3 is built from 15 residues. Germline CDR1 reads SGHRS; CDR2 reads YFSETQ. The DNA for the CDR3 is TGCGCCAGCAGCTCCGACAGGGTCTCCACCGGGGAGCTGTTTTTT. This encodes CASSSDRVSTGELFF.

The chain recombines TRBV7-8 with TRBJ1-4, with TRBD1 matching over 7 bases. The CDR3 totals 18 residues. Trimming took 0 bases from V and 0 from J; bases not matched to a gene: 7. Germline values: CDR1 SGHVS, CDR2 FQNEAQ. CDR3 in DNA: TGTGCCAGCAGCTTAGCGCCGGGACAGTCTGCAACTAATGAAAAACTGTTTTTT. Residues: CASSLAPGQSATNEKLFF.

This clone was counted once. V usage is TRBV7-2 and J usage is TRBJ2-1; TRBD2 matches at 11 bases. V gave up 5 bases and J gave up 4 bases; unmatched junction bases: 10. CDR1 SGHTA and CDR2 FQGNSA come from the germline V gene. The CDR3 contains 17 residues. CDR3 protein: CASSPLLAGGRYNEQFF. As DNA, the CDR3 is TGTGCCAGCAGCCCTCTGCTAGCGGGAGGTCGGTACAATGAGCAGTTCTTC. The full variable domain, rest sourced from reference TRBV7-2 and TRBJ2-1, is GAGVSQSPSNKVTEKGKDVELRCDPISGHTALYWYRQSLGQGLEFLIYFQGNSAPDKSGLPSDRFSAERTGGSVSTLTIQRTQQEDSAVYLCASSPLLAGGRYNEQFFGPGTRLTVL.

This chain joins TRBV28 and TRBJ1-3; 9 bases agree with TRBD1. CDR3 size: 15 residues. Germline V lookup: CDR1 MDHEN, CDR2 SYDVKM. V was pared by 3 bases and J by 2 bases, with 2 bases of the junction left unmatched. The CDR3 bases are TGTGCCAGCAGTTTGGGACAGGGTACTGGAAACACCATATATTTT. Amino acids: CASSLGQGTGNTIYF. Full variable domain (rest looked up from reference TRBV28 and TRBJ1-3): DVKVTQSSRYLVKRTGEKVFLECVQDMDHENMFWYRQDPGLGLRLIYFSYDVKMKEKGDIPEGYSVSREKKERFSLILESASTNQTSMYLCASSLGQGTGNTIYFGEGSWLTVV.

The J gene is TRBJ2-5, the V gene TRBV28; D remains unclear. The CDR3 has 15 amino acids. Germline CDR1 is MDHEN and CDR2 is SYDVKM. V dropped 5 bases and J dropped 3 bases, with 16 bases sitting between them. This CDR3 reads CASSPTRWEEETQYF. In DNA, the CDR3 is TGTGCCAGCAGTCCAACGAGGTGGGAAGAAGAGACCCAGTACTTC.

The CDR3 spells CASSVAPGQGGYTF. The CDR3 DNA follows: TGTGCCAGCAGTGTGGCCCCGGGACAGGGGGGCTACACCTTC. The chain uses TRBV6-2 or TRBV6-3 and TRBJ1-2; 10 bases map to TRBD1. V shed 5 bases and J 8 bases; nucleotides not matched to a gene: 8. Germline V gives CDR1 MNHEY, CDR2 SVGEGT. The CDR3 covers 14 residues.

This sequence joins TRBV5-5 and TRBJ2-1; TRBD1 is a possible D gene (5 bases). Trimming cost V 0 bases and J 6 bases, with 7 bases left between them. The CDR3 has 13 residues. Germline CDR1 and CDR2: SGHKS and YYEKEE (reference sequence). CDR3 protein: CASSLEGPNEQFF. The CDR3 DNA follows: TGTGCCAGCAGCTTGGAGGGGCCCAATGAGCAGTTCTTC.

V gene TRBV28 combines with J gene TRBJ1-2; D is unclear. Looked up from germline, CDR1 is MDHEN and CDR2 is SYDVKM. Trimming left V 3 bases short and J 5 bases short, with 10 bases between. The CDR3 has 13 amino acids. This chain's CDR3 is CASSLGSGYGYTF. DNA of the CDR3: TGTGCCAGCAGTTTGGGCAGTGGGTATGGCTACACCTTC.

The chain recombines TRBV6-6 with TRBJ2-7, with D unresolved. Germline lookup yields CDR1 MNHNY and CDR2 SVGAGI (reference sequence). The CDR3 is made up of 12 amino acids. The V gene lost 3 bases and the J gene lost 4 bases, with 7 bases spanning the gap. CDR3 region: CASSYSPYEQYF. Here the CDR3 DNA reads TGTGCCAGCAGTTATAGTCCGTACGAGCAGTACTTC.

As DNA, the CDR3 is TGTGCCAGCAGCCAAGAAGTATGGTCCCCTGAAGCTTTCTTT. Protein product: CASSQEVWSPEAFF. This chain uses TRBV3-1 (or the pseudogene TRBV3-2) with TRBJ1-1; no reliable D call. Per germline, CDR1 LGHDT and CDR2 YNNKEL (reference sequence). V lost 0 bases to trimming and J lost 6 bases, with 11 bases between them. The CDR3 spans 14 residues.